The 13 T cell receptor beta chains in this list originate from one sample, sequenced in a study of CD8 T cells in ankylosing spondylitis. TCRdb analysed the 5' RACE reads with MiXCR anew, one entry per CDR3 protein. The table includes approximately 240,000 distinct CDR3 sequences, about 24% detected once. Sequencing used blood, either unsorted or a sorted T cell fraction (not recorded which). These receptors came from a male donor with ankylosing spondylitis or in good health (not recorded which).

The chain carries TRBV7-2 and TRBJ2-1; TRBD2 might be the D (7 bases). This CDR3 spans 16 amino acids. CDR1 and CDR2 from the germline V gene are SGHTA and FQGNSA. V was clipped by 5 bases and J by 6 bases, with 20 bases between them. CDR3 amino acids: CASSQGLAGAGNEQFF. CDR3 coding DNA: TGTGCCAGCAGCCAGGGACTGGCGGGGGCGGGCAATGAGCAGTTCTTC.

The CDR3 is CASTGAGEQYF. The CDR3 coding sequence is TGTGCCAGTACTGGGGCGGGAGAGCAGTACTTC. The chain uses TRBV19 and TRBJ2-7, with TRBD2 as a possible D gene (6 bases). There are 11 residues in the CDR3. CDR1 LNHDA and CDR2 SQIVND come from the germline V gene (reference sequence). Trimming removed 7 bases at V and 7 bases at J, with 11 bases between.

Ten or more counts support this clonotype. CDR3 protein: CSARLSYEQFF. In nucleotides, the CDR3 is TGCAGTGCTCGACTGAGCTATGAGCAGTTCTTC. The V call is TRBV20-1, the J call TRBJ2-1, with no clear D. V lost 5 bases and J lost 8, with 10 bases in between. CDR1 is DFQATT and CDR2 is SNEGSKA in the germline V gene (reference sequence). There are 11 residues in the CDR3.

This sequence joins TRBV12-3 or TRBV12-4 and TRBJ1-2, with D unresolved. The V and J ends lost 9 bases and 6 bases respectively, with 14 bases between them. CDR3 length equals 12 residues. This CDR3 is CASQGRPNGYTF. CDR3 DNA: TGTGCCAGTCAAGGACGGCCTAATGGCTACACCTTC.

This clonotype was seen repeatedly, ten times or more. The V and J genes are TRBV29-1 and TRBJ1-1; possible D gene TRBD1, 5 bases. Per germline, CDR1 SQVTM and CDR2 ANQGSEA. This CDR3 is built from 12 residues. Trimming removed 4 bases at V and 0 bases at J, with 6 bases between. CDR3: CSVGQMNTEAFF. Here the CDR3 DNA reads TGCAGCGTTGGACAGATGAACACTGAAGCTTTCTTT.

There are many counts of this clonotype. This chain joins TRBV20-1 and TRBJ1-2, with D hard to call. Germline V gene lookup returns CDR1 DFQATT and CDR2 SNEGSKA (reference sequence). This CDR3 contains 15 residues. V was shortened by 1 base and J by 5 bases, with 17 bases between the two germline ends. CDR3 sequence (DNA): TGCAGTGCTAGAGGGGCCGGTCAGAAGGGATATGGCTACACCTTC. This encodes CSARGAGQKGYGYTF.

This clonotype was observed many times. Germline is not matched at one junction end, which may reflect a read error. The V and J genes are TRBV29-1 and TRBJ1-5, with 7 bases identical to TRBD1. CDR1 SQVTM and CDR2 ANQGSEA come from the germline V gene. The CDR3 runs to 13 residues. The CDR3 coding sequence is TGCAGCGTCGAAGGGGGCTATAATCAGCCCCAGCATTTT. This translates into CSVEGGYNQPQHF.

This clonotype came up once. The rearrangement links TRBV23-1 to TRBJ2-7; 8 nucleotides match TRBD1. TRBV23-1 qualifies as an ORF whose function is uncertain. The CDR3 is made up of 18 amino acids. Trimming removed 1 base from V and 4 bases from J; junction bases left unmatched: 15. The CDR3 DNA is TGCGCCAGCAGTCAATTGGAGAAAGGGACAGGACGGAGTTACGAGCAGTACTTC. It specifies CASSQLEKGTGRSYEQYF.

Many counts were recorded for this clonotype. The chain uses TRBV13 and TRBJ2-3, with 14 bases that match TRBD2. V lost 5 bases, J lost 4 bases, and 2 bases stayed unmatched. The CDR3 runs 15 residues. CDR1 and CDR2 from the germline V gene are PRHDT and FYEKMQ (reference sequence). The CDR3 DNA sequence: TGTGCCAGCAGCGCGGGACTAGCGGGGGCAGATACGCAGTATTTT. Amino acids: CASSAGLAGADTQYF.

This clonotype has just a few counts. The rearrangement uses TRBV12-3 or TRBV12-4 and TRBJ2-1; 8 bases fit TRBD1. There are 14 residues in the CDR3. J was trimmed by 5 bases and V by 5 bases; bases with no gene match: 5. Here the CDR3 DNA reads TGTGCCAGCAGTGGAGGACAGGGCCACAATGAGCAGTTCTTC. Its protein product is CASSGGQGHNEQFF.

V gene TRBV6-5 combines with J gene TRBJ2-5; 10 bases are shared with TRBD2. Germline lookup yields CDR1 MNHEY and CDR2 SVGAGI. This CDR3 is built from 14 residues. The V segment lost 4 bases and the J segment 9 bases; nucleotides outside the gene matches: 8. The CDR3 nucleotides are TGTGCCAGCAGTTTTCTAGCGGGGGCCCAGTCCCAGTACTTC. Encoded protein: CASSFLAGAQSQYF.

This chain uses TRBV2 with TRBJ2-1; D is possibly TRBD2 (7 bases). Trimming took off 4 bases at V and 1 base at J, with 14 bases between the two ends. CDR3 length: 16 residues. Per germline, CDR1 SNHLY and CDR2 FYNNEI. DNA of the CDR3: TGTGCCAGCAGTGTCGGGGGGCCCGGATCCTACAATGAGCAGTTCTTC. It yields the protein CASSVGGPGSYNEQFF.

The table lists this clonotype with a few counts. V usage is TRBV20-1 and J usage is TRBJ2-5; 9 bases line up with TRBD2. The V segment lost 0 bases and the J segment 5 bases; nucleotides outside the gene matches: 7. The CDR3 extends over 15 amino acids. Germline V lookup: CDR1 DFQATT, CDR2 SNEGSKA (reference sequence). For the CDR3, the DNA is TGCAGTGCTAGAGACCTAGCGGGGACCCGGGAGACCCAGTACTTC. It codes for CSARDLAGTRETQYF.